This TCR beta chain stems from a study of cytomegalovirus exposure and HLA in healthy donors. General study findings and limits: In the analysis, some V segments, TRBV6-2 and TRBV6-3 included, were excluded as indistinguishable. It was reportedly the case that the classifier diagnosed cytomegalovirus status with high specificity and sensitivity. Accurate predictions that matched the HLA-A and HLA-B alleles of most subjects were reportedly made from TCR beta sequences.

Amplification used 60 Vbeta primers and 13 Jbeta primers. The method was immunoSEQ multiplex PCR; TCRdb's version includes in-frame clones alone and lacks a portion of them. The sample has approximately 280,000 clones, 70% to 90% seen once. Notes on this clone: Its matching antigen is unknown.

This CDR3 is 16 amino acids long. Germline V CDR1 and CDR2: SGHVS, FQNEAQ. Trimming at V came to 4 bases and at J to 2 bases, leaving 5 bases not matched to a gene. The source is a man aged 35 to 55 in good health and CMV-seropositive. The chain combines TRBV7-8 with TRBJ2-1; 10 bases match TRBD2. Material for sequencing was PBMCs. CDR3 protein: CASSSIAGGTYNEQFF. The CDR3 DNA reads as TGTGCCAGCAGCTCTATAGCGGGAGGAACCTACAATGAGCAGTTCTTC.